Listed below are T cell receptor beta chains from one sample, sequenced in a study of PD-1 blockade in classical Hodgkin lymphoma. Produced via immunoSEQ multiplex PCR; TCRdb's table is partial and in-frame only. The top ten hold approximately 2.4% of the sample, which has under 20,000 clones, approximately 81% seen once. The starting material was CD4+ T cells from blood, obtained before the fourth cycle of nivolumab. The source is a human donor with classical Hodgkin lymphoma. Each CDR3 is given with its conserved first and last residue. D genes are given only for firm matches. Rows may omit the clone size; those that give it use once, few, many or a size class.

>NA|TRBV7-9|once|TRBJ1-4
CASSAGTQGFGFNEKLFF
TGTGCCAGCAGCGCCGGGACTCAGGGTTTCGGCTTCAATGAAAAACTGTTTTTT
>NA|TRBV6-6|NA|TRBJ2-2
CASTQQDPRTGELFF
TGTGCCAGCACCCAGCAGGACCCGAGAACCGGGGAGCTGTTTTTT
>NA|TRBV28|few|TRBJ1-5
CASSRNQGIQNNQPQHF
TGTGCCAGCAGTAGAAATCAGGGCATTCAGAACAATCAGCCCCAGCATTTT
>TRBD1|TRBV2|NA|TRBJ2-6
CASSPRAPGQGSSGANVLTF
TGTGCCAGCAGTCCCAGAGCTCCGGGACAGGGGTCCTCTGGGGCCAACGTCCTGACTTTC
>TRBD1|TRBV5-6|NA|TRBJ2-1
CASSILQGALYNEQFF
TGTGCCAGCAGCATCTTACAGGGGGCGCTTTACAATGAGCAGTTCTTC
>TRBD2|TRBV5-1|NA|TRBJ2-7
CASSLVLAGSDEQYF
TGCGCCAGCAGCTTGGTCCTAGCGGGAAGCGACGAGCAGTACTTC
>NA|TRBV10-3|NA|TRBJ2-1
CAISGVGEAGSYNEQFF
TGTGCCATCAGTGGAGTCGGGGAAGCGGGTTCCTACAATGAGCAGTTCTTC
>NA|TRBV2|NA|TRBJ2-1
CASSSRGPYNEQFF
TGTGCCAGCAGTTCCCGGGGACCCTACAATGAGCAGTTCTTC
>TRBD1|TRBV13|NA|TRBJ2-3
CASSMTGFRGGDTQYF
TGTGCCAGCAGCATGACAGGGTTTAGGGGTGGAGATACGCAGTATTTT
>NA|TRBV28|NA|TRBJ1-6
CASSFQSSLHF
TGTGCCAGCAGTTTCCAGTCCTCCCTCCACTTT
>NA|TRBV15|NA|TRBJ2-1
CATSKEGHEQFF
TGTGCCACCAGCAAGGAGGGGCACGAGCAGTTCTTC
>TRBD1|TRBV7-8|once|TRBJ2-1
CASRTDRRSYNEQFF
TGTGCCAGCAGGACGGACAGGCGATCCTACAATGAGCAGTTCTTC
>TRBD1|TRBV19|NA|TRBJ1-5
CASSIRAGGHNQPQHF
TGTGCCAGTAGTATTAGGGCAGGGGGACACAATCAGCCCCAGCATTTT
>NA|TRBV27|NA|TRBJ2-7
CASSPSRGLVPYEQYF
TGTGCCAGCAGCCCTTCCAGAGGGCTGGTCCCCTACGAGCAGTACTTC
>TRBD1|TRBV11-3|NA|TRBJ2-3
CASSPGQGTDTQYF
TGTGCCAGCAGCCCGGGACAGGGCACAGATACGCAGTATTTT
>NA|TRBV6-5|once|TRBJ1-4
CASSYSTRINEKLFF
TGTGCCAGCAGTTACTCAACCAGGATTAATGAAAAACTGTTTTTT
>NA|TRBV4-1|NA|TRBJ1-2
CASSTSPRVNRDYGYTF
TGCGCCAGCAGCACAAGCCCACGGGTGAACCGGGACTATGGCTACACCTTC
>NA|TRBV9|NA|TRBJ2-3
CASSTSVVPDTQYF
TGTGCCAGCAGTACTAGTGTGGTTCCAGATACGCAGTATTTT
>NA|TRBV5-1|NA|TRBJ1-6
CASSLTGIASPLHF
TGCGCCAGCAGCCTGACCGGGATAGCTTCACCCCTCCACTTT
>TRBD1|TRBV9|NA|TRBJ1-4
CASSVGQGINEKLFF
TGTGCCAGCAGCGTGGGACAGGGAATTAATGAAAAACTGTTTTTT
>TRBD2|TRBV30|NA|TRBJ2-7
CAWRALGGRGGYEQYF
TGTGCCTGGAGAGCCCTCGGTGGGCGGGGGGGCTACGAGCAGTACTTC
>NA|TRBV14|NA|TRBJ2-3
CASSKTFGQTSTDTQYF
TGTGCCAGCAGCAAAACATTCGGACAGACTAGCACAGATACGCAGTATTTT
>NA|TRBV28|NA|TRBJ1-4
CASRGNRDNEKLFF
TGTGCCAGCAGGGGGAACAGGGATAATGAAAAACTGTTTTTT
>NA|TRBV27|few|TRBJ1-2
CASSLLVRPTINYGYTF
TGTGCCAGCAGTTTATTGGTCAGACCTACTATTAACTATGGCTACACCTTC
>NA|TRBV6-1|NA|TRBJ1-3
CASKRLDSSGNTIYF
TGTGCCAGCAAACGATTAGACAGCTCTGGAAACACCATATATTTT
>NA|TRBV6-6|NA|TRBJ2-7
CASQAGTFNSYEQYF
TGTGCCAGCCAGGCCGGGACTTTTAACTCCTACGAGCAGTACTTC
>TRBD2|TRBV19|NA|TRBJ2-1
CASSITGGAGEQFF
TGTGCCAGTAGTATAACCGGGGGGGCCGGGGAGCAGTTCTTC
>TRBD1|TRBV7-6|NA|TRBJ2-7
CASSLGRGYEQYF
TGTGCCAGCAGCTTAGGCAGGGGGTACGAGCAGTACTTC
>NA|TRBV9|NA|TRBJ1-2
CASSVGASADYGYTF
TGTGCCAGCAGCGTAGGGGCCTCAGCGGACTATGGCTACACCTTC
>NA|TRBV18|NA|TRBJ2-2
CASSPLDIANTGELFF
TGTGCCAGCTCACCATTAGACATCGCGAACACCGGGGAGCTGTTTTTT
>TRBD1|TRBV28|NA|TRBJ1-2
CASSPGQGGYGYTF
TGTGCCAGCAGTCCCGGACAGGGGGGATATGGCTACACCTTC